This TCR beta chain stems from a study of T cell repertoires in cytomegalovirus infection. There are 14 residues in the CDR3. V lost 0 bases to trimming and J lost 9 bases, with 12 bases between them. Germline V CDR1 and CDR2: SGHVS, FQNEAQ. TCRdb ran MiXCR on the reads and lists one entry per CDR3 protein. The sample consists of fewer than 85,000 distinct CDR3 sequences, 3% to 4% of them appearing once. This clonotype was observed many times. The chain carries TRBV7-8 and TRBJ2-1, with no clear D. The source material was PBMCs. This TCR derives from a human donor in good health (CMV status not recorded). Some clones in this sample may be carry-over from other donors' samples. As DNA, the CDR3 is TGTGCCAGCAGCTTAGCCAAGTACCCCGGTGAGCAGTTCTTC. Its translation is CASSLAKYPGEQFF.